These T cell receptor beta chains were read from a single sample in a study of T-cell reconstitution after alpha-beta-depleted transplantation in children. TCRdb itself ran the PCR reads through MiXCR, one entry per CDR3 protein. The sample shows some 590,000 distinct CDR3 sequences, more than 9% of them seen only once. Specimen: PBMCs from the stem cell graft donor, collected from the stem cell graft. These TCRs come from a human donor who donated a stem cell graft to a child with acute myeloid leukemia. Each CDR3 is given with its conserved first and last residue. A D gene is named only where the DNA matches it firmly. Expanded clones get a size class; other rows say once, few or many, or leave the size out.

j_call,clone_size,v_call,d_call,cdr3_nt,cdr3_aa
TRBJ2-7,few,TRBV6-6,TRBD2,TGTGCCAGCCTTAGCGGGAGCTCCTACGAGCAGTACTTC,CASLSGSSYEQYF
TRBJ2-1,few,TRBV6-2/TRBV6-3,.,TGTGCCAGCAGTTACCCAGAGGGGGGAGTGTCCTACAATGAGCAGTTCTTC,CASSYPEGGVSYNEQFF
TRBJ1-2,.,TRBV4-3,.,TGCGCCAGCAGCGGAGAATGGGCTGGCTATCGCTACACCTTC,CASSGEWAGYRYTF
TRBJ2-2,many,TRBV5-4,.,TGTGCCAGCAGCTTGTCATCGGTCAGGGAGCTGTTTTTT,CASSLSSVRELFF
TRBJ1-2,.,TRBV29-1,.,TGCAGCGTACCGAGGGGAAGTGGCTACACCTTC,CSVPRGSGYTF
TRBJ2-5,few,TRBV12-3/TRBV12-4,TRBD1,TGTGCCAGCAGTCCCCAGGGGGCGGCGGAGACCCAGTACTTC,CASSPQGAAETQYF
TRBJ2-7,many,TRBV29-1,TRBD1,TGCAGCGTGGCCAGGGGGCTCGAGCAGTACTTC,CSVARGLEQYF
TRBJ1-1,.,TRBV2,TRBD1,TGTGCCAGCAGAAGGACAGGGGGCTCTGAAGCTTTCTTT,CASRRTGGSEAFF
TRBJ2-7,.,TRBV7-2,.,TGTGCCAGCAGAGCCCCGACTAGTTATCGAGAGCAGTACTTC,CASRAPTSYREQYF
TRBJ1-2,few,TRBV5-8,.,TGTGCCAGCAGCTTCCTACAAGTAGTCCAGCGCTACACCTTC,CASSFLQVVQRYTF
TRBJ2-2,.,TRBV4-2,.,TGTGCCAGCAGCCAAGGGGCGGGATTGACGAACACCGGGGAGCTGTTTTTT,CASSQGAGLTNTGELFF
TRBJ1-2,many,TRBV20-1,.,TGCAGTGCTAGAGATCGGTACAACTATGGCTACACCTTC,CSARDRYNYGYTF
TRBJ2-7,many,TRBV7-8,.,TGTGCCAGCAGCTCCCCCCGAGGGGGCGAGCAGTACTTC,CASSSPRGGEQYF
TRBJ2-2,many,TRBV29-1,TRBD1,TGCAGCGTCGGACAGGGGCCCAACACCGGGGAGCTGTTTTTT,CSVGQGPNTGELFF
TRBJ2-1,few,TRBV6-1,.,TGTGCCAGCAGTGATAGTGAACCCTCCTACAATGAGCAGTTCTTC,CASSDSEPSYNEQFF
TRBJ2-3,few,TRBV28,TRBD2,TGTGCCAGCAGTCACTTAGCGGGAGGGCCGACGGCGCAGTATTTT,CASSHLAGGPTAQYF
TRBJ2-1,.,TRBV7-2,.,TGTGCCAGCAGCTCCAGCAGGGCCTACAATGAGCAGTTCTTC,CASSSSRAYNEQFF
TRBJ2-5,many,TRBV28,TRBD2,TGTGCCAGCAGCCCTCGACTAGCGAATCGTGAGACCCAGTACTTC,CASSPRLANRETQYF
TRBJ2-2,few,TRBV7-3,.,TGTGCCAGCAGCTCCAACCTGGGCGGGGAGCTGTTTTTT,CASSSNLGGELFF
TRBJ2-7,once,TRBV6-1,.,TGTGCCAGCAGTCCTCCCAGGGTCCCGGGCGAGCAGTACTTC,CASSPPRVPGEQYF
TRBJ2-1,many,TRBV12-3/TRBV12-4,.,TGTGCCAGCAGTTATGCGGGATCCTCCCTCAATGAGCAGTTCTTC,CASSYAGSSLNEQFF
TRBJ2-2,.,TRBV19,TRBD2,TGTGCCAGTAGTTGGCGGGAGGAGTTCGGGGAGCTGTTTTTT,CASSWREEFGELFF
TRBJ2-4,few,TRBV18,.,TGTGCCAGCTCACGAAGTACCAGAACTCTCTTAGCCAAAAACATTCAGTACTTC,CASSRSTRTLLAKNIQYF
TRBJ2-1,few,TRBV12-3/TRBV12-4,TRBD2,TGTGCCAGCACCTCTAGACTAGCGGGAGAGGGGGATGAGCAGTTCTTC,CASTSRLAGEGDEQFF
TRBJ2-1,.,TRBV7-2,.,TGTGCCAGCAGACCGGGGAGCCCCTACAATGAGCAGTTCTTC,CASRPGSPYNEQFF
TRBJ1-3,few,TRBV11-2,.,TGTGCCAGCAGCCGGAGCGTTGGAGGGGCCGACTCTGGAAACACCATATATTTT,CASSRSVGGADSGNTIYF
TRBJ2-3,few,TRBV7-9,.,TGTGCCAGCAGTCGCGTAGTAGGCCCTCTGGGCAATACGCAGTATTTT,CASSRVVGPLGNTQYF
TRBJ2-1,few,TRBV20-1,TRBD1,TGCAGTGCTAGAGCCCCCCAGGGGGATGAGCAGTTCTTC,CSARAPQGDEQFF
TRBJ2-2,few,TRBV10-3,.,TGTGCCATCAGTGAGTCTAGGGTTGCCCCCGGGGAGCTGTTTTTT,CAISESRVAPGELFF
TRBJ2-2,few,TRBV7-9,TRBD2,TGTGCCAGCAGGCCGGGACTAGTGAACACCGGGGAGCTGTTTTTT,CASRPGLVNTGELFF
TRBJ2-7,.,TRBV5-1,.,TGCGCCAGCAGCTTGGTCAGCGGAAACTCGGGGGAGCAGTACTTC,CASSLVSGNSGEQYF
TRBJ2-1,few,TRBV20-1,TRBD2,TGCAGTGCCCCGGGACTAGCGGAGAATGAGCAGTTCTTC,CSAPGLAENEQFF
TRBJ2-3,few,TRBV7-2,TRBD2,TGTGCCAGCAGCTTAGCGGGACTAGCGGGTGCAGATACGCAGTATTTT,CASSLAGLAGADTQYF
TRBJ1-1,few,TRBV29-1,TRBD1,TGCAGCGCCAGGACAGGGGGGAGGAACACTGAAGCTTTCTTT,CSARTGGRNTEAFF
TRBJ2-1,.,TRBV4-2,.,TGTGCCAGCAGCCACCGGGACCAGTACGAGCAGTTCTTC,CASSHRDQYEQFF
TRBJ1-2,few,TRBV30,.,TGTGCCTGGAGCGGGGGAGGGGGCTACACCTTC,CAWSGGGGYTF
TRBJ2-1,.,TRBV7-2,TRBD2,TGTGCCAGCAGCTTAGAGGACGGGAGGAAGAATGAGCAGTTCTTC,CASSLEDGRKNEQFF
TRBJ1-2,many,TRBV29-1,.,TGCAGCGTAAACCAGGGATACGGCTACACCTTC,CSVNQGYGYTF
TRBJ2-3,few,TRBV19,TRBD2,TGTGTCAGTACAAGGCGGGAGGTGACAGATACGCAGTATTTT,CVSTRREVTDTQYF
TRBJ2-7,.,TRBV6-6,.,TGTGCCAGCAGTTACTCGATGGGTACCGAGCAGTACTTC,CASSYSMGTEQYF
TRBJ2-7,few,TRBV3-1,TRBD2,TGTGCCAGCAGCGTAGGGACTAGCGGGCTCTCCTACGAGCAGTACTTC,CASSVGTSGLSYEQYF
TRBJ1-1,many,TRBV6-2/TRBV6-3,.,TGTGCCAGCAGTTTAGTACAGATGAACACTGAAGCTTTCTTT,CASSLVQMNTEAFF
TRBJ2-3,.,TRBV9,.,TGTGCCAGCAGCGGGGGGCGGACGGGAGATACGCAGTATTTT,CASSGGRTGDTQYF
TRBJ2-1,.,TRBV15,TRBD2,TGTGCCACCAGCTGGCTAGCGGGAGTCCGTGCTGAGCAGTTCTTC,CATSWLAGVRAEQFF
TRBJ2-6,.,TRBV10-3,TRBD2,TGTGCCATCCCGGGGGGGGCCCTACTCTGGGGGGCCAACGTCCTGACTTTC,CAIPGGALLWGANVLTF